This is a list of T cell receptor beta chains from one sample in a study of blood T cell repertoires in COVID-19. Profiling relied on immunoSEQ multiplex PCR, and the TCRdb table lists in-frame clones only, not all of them. The sample yields some 110,000 clones, 92% seen once. Material for sequencing was peripheral blood. The receptors were gathered from a man aged 45 to 65 with COVID-19, enrolled during active disease. Both conserved end residues are part of each CDR3. A D gene is named only where the DNA matches it firmly. Size is stated for part of the rows, as once, few or many counts, or as a class when the clone is expanded.

V	J	size	D	CDR3	DNA
TRBV27	TRBJ1-1	-	-	CASSFNEGNTEAFF	TGTGCCAGCAGTTTCAATGAGGGGAACACTGAAGCTTTCTTT
TRBV5-1	TRBJ2-2	-	-	CASRSGQTPWGGELFF	TGCGCCAGCAGATCAGGACAAACCCCATGGGGCGGGGAGCTGTTTTTT
TRBV7-2	TRBJ2-7	-	-	CASSLAGGGYRIEQYF	TGTGCCAGCAGCTTAGCCGGAGGGGGCTACCGGATCGAGCAGTACTTC
TRBV7-8	TRBJ2-7	once	-	CASSSQDSSYEQYF	TGTGCCAGCAGCTCACAGGACAGCTCCTACGAGCAGTACTTC
TRBV19	TRBJ1-5	-	TRBD1	CASTGTGGNQPQHF	TGTGCCAGTACCGGGACAGGGGGCAATCAGCCCCAGCATTTT
TRBV10-3	TRBJ1-3	-	TRBD1	CAISRLGQGGSGNTIYF	TGTGCCATCAGCCGCTTGGGACAGGGAGGTTCTGGAAACACCATATATTTT
TRBV7-2	TRBJ2-7	-	TRBD1	CASSPGQGLEQYF	TGTGCCAGCAGCCCCGGACAGGGTCTCGAGCAGTACTTC
TRBV5-1	TRBJ2-5	-	-	CASSDQGKETQYF	TGCGCCAGCAGCGATCAGGGAAAGGAGACCCAGTACTTC
TRBV29-1	TRBJ2-1	-	-	CSASSSNEQFF	TGCAGCGCTTCTTCGAGCAATGAGCAGTTCTTC
TRBV19	TRBJ2-2	-	-	CASSINRVGGELFF	TGTGCCAGTAGTATAAACAGGGTCGGCGGGGAGCTGTTTTTT
TRBV28	TRBJ2-1	once	-	CASTFRDRSYNEQFF	TGTGCCAGCACCTTCCGGGATCGCTCCTACAATGAGCAGTTCTTC
TRBV27	TRBJ2-7	-	TRBD2	CASSLGASGAYEQYF	TGTGCCAGCAGCTTAGGGGCTAGCGGGGCCTACGAGCAGTACTTC
TRBV11-3	TRBJ1-6	-	-	CASSLEKGVRNNSPLHF	TGTGCCAGCAGCCTAGAGAAGGGGGTCAGAAATAATTCACCCCTCCACTTT
TRBV3-1/TRBV3-2	TRBJ2-1	-	TRBD2	CASSHAGTSGSSYNEQFF	TGTGCCAGCAGCCATGCTGGGACTAGCGGGAGCTCCTACAATGAGCAGTTCTTC
TRBV2	TRBJ1-6	-	-	CASSVGIDRSGGDSPLHF	TGTGCCAGCAGTGTAGGCATCGACAGGTCTGGTGGGGATTCACCCCTCCACTTT
TRBV19	TRBJ2-1	-	TRBD2	CASSRKLAGGDVQFF	TGTGCCAGTAGCCGGAAACTAGCGGGAGGGGATGTGCAGTTCTTC
TRBV20-1	TRBJ2-7	-	-	CSADSSYEQYF	TGCAGTGCTGACAGTTCCTACGAGCAGTACTTC
TRBV3-1/TRBV3-2	TRBJ2-1	-	-	CASSQQTINEQFF	TGTGCCAGCAGCCAGCAGACTATCAATGAGCAGTTCTTC
TRBV4-3	TRBJ2-3	-	TRBD2	CASSQKILAGGGADTQYF	TGCGCCAGCAGCCAAAAAATCCTAGCGGGAGGGGGAGCAGATACGCAGTATTTT
TRBV14	TRBJ2-7	once	TRBD2	CASSLTRTSGSHEQYF	TGTGCCAGCAGCCTGACTCGGACTAGCGGGAGTCACGAGCAGTACTTC
TRBV18	TRBJ2-3	once	-	CASSPWGGTDTQYF	TGTGCCAGCTCACCATGGGGGGGCACAGATACGCAGTATTTT
TRBV5-1	TRBJ1-3	-	TRBD1	CASSLTGGVTGNTIYF	TGCGCCAGCAGCTTGACAGGGGGAGTTACGGGAAACACCATATATTTT
TRBV18	TRBJ2-1	-	-	CASSPTIDISSYNEQFF	TGTGCCAGCTCACCGACGATTGACATTAGCTCCTACAATGAGCAGTTCTTC
TRBV6-5	TRBJ2-7	-	TRBD2	CASSYGAGGPYEQYF	TGTGCCAGCAGTTACGGAGCGGGAGGGCCGTACGAGCAGTACTTC
TRBV27	TRBJ2-1	-	-	CASSAGGNEQFF	TGTGCCAGCAGTGCCGGGGGCAATGAGCAGTTCTTC
TRBV15	TRBJ2-4	-	TRBD2	CATSRDWTSGENIQYF	TGTGCCACCAGCAGAGACTGGACTAGCGGAGAAAACATTCAGTACTTC
TRBV18	TRBJ2-7	-	TRBD2	CASSPPTASGYEQYF	TGTGCCAGCTCACCGCCGACGGCTAGCGGGTACGAGCAGTACTTC
TRBV18	TRBJ1-5	-	TRBD1	CASSSGGDQPQHF	TGTGCCAGCTCATCAGGGGGAGATCAGCCCCAGCATTTT
TRBV3-1/TRBV3-2	TRBJ2-7	-	-	CASSHDSNEQYF	TGTGCCAGCAGCCACGATAGCAACGAGCAGTACTTC
TRBV5-8	TRBJ2-7	-	TRBD1	CATGQGVYEQYF	TGTGCCACCGGACAGGGTGTCTACGAGCAGTACTTC
TRBV13	TRBJ2-3	-	TRBD2	CASSNGLAGGFTDTQYF	TGTGCCAGCAGCAACGGACTAGCGGGAGGGTTCACAGATACGCAGTATTTT
TRBV7-9	TRBJ2-3	-	TRBD1	CASSRGTGVTDTQYF	TGTGCCAGCAGCAGGGGGACAGGGGTCACAGATACGCAGTATTTT
TRBV15	TRBJ2-2	-	-	CATSRDLAGDTGELFF	TGTGCCACCAGCAGAGATCTGGCAGGGGACACCGGGGAGCTGTTTTTT
TRBV5-1	TRBJ2-5	-	-	CASSLDGETQYF	TGCGCCAGCAGCTTGGACGGGGAGACCCAGTACTTC
TRBV30	TRBJ1-2	-	TRBD1	CAWSLTGANYGYTF	TGTGCCTGGAGTCTTACAGGGGCTAACTATGGCTACACCTTC
TRBV19	TRBJ2-1	-	TRBD1	CASSRQGGSYNEQFF	TGTGCCAGTAGTCGACAGGGGGGTTCCTACAATGAGCAGTTCTTC
TRBV29-1	TRBJ2-1	-	TRBD2	CSGARGGAYNEQFF	TGCAGCGGTGCTCGGGGGGGCGCCTACAATGAGCAGTTCTTC
TRBV6-5	TRBJ2-1	-	TRBD1	CASSRPGQGAYEQFF	TGTGCCAGCAGCCGACCGGGACAGGGGGCGTATGAGCAGTTCTTC
TRBV11-2	TRBJ2-7	-	-	CASSLSLLQGPYEQYF	TGTGCCAGCAGCTTAAGCCTCCTACAGGGCCCCTACGAGCAGTACTTC
TRBV5-1	TRBJ2-2	-	TRBD2	CASSLATLAGVAGELFF	TGCGCCAGCAGCTTGGCCACACTAGCGGGAGTAGCCGGGGAGCTGTTTTTT